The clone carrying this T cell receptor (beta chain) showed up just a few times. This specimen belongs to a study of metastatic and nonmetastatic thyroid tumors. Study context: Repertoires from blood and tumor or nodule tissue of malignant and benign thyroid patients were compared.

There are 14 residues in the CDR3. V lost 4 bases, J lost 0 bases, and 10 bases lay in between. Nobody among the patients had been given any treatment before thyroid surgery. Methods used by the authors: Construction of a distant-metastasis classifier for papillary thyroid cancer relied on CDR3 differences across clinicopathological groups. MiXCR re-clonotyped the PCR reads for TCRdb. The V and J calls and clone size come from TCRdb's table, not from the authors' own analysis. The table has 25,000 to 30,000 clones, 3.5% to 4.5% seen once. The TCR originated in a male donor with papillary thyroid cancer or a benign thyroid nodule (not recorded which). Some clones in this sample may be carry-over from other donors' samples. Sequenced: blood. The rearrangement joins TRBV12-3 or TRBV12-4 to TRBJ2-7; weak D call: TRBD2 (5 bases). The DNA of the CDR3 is TGTGCCAGCAGTTCTCGGGGTAGCTCCTACGAGCAGTACTTC. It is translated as CASSSRGSSYEQYF.